This TCR beta chain appears in the sequencing data of a study of shared clonotypes between healthy human individuals. Every one of the donors was a Caucasian adult that lived in Nashville, Tennessee. The method was immunoSEQ multiplex PCR; TCRdb's version includes in-frame clones alone and lacks a portion of them. The repertoire holds about 2.5 million clones, 85% to 95% seen once, with around 0.35% in the top ten. Overall study results and limits: In contrast to clonotypes shared by all four donors, non-shared clonotypes had lower generation probabilities. Only blood was sampled, and tissue TCR repertoires likely differ from blood ones. Among a handful of donors, roughly 5.5% of naive CD4 clonotypes were found in common.

As to this clone: The antigen remains unidentified.

CDR3 size: 15 residues. V lost 0 bases and J 4 bases, leaving 10 bases between the germline ends. Germline CDR1 reads SGHRS; CDR2 reads YFSETQ. This sequence originates from a man in his late teens or twenties in good health. Some clones in this sample may be carry-over from other donors' samples. The V call is TRBV5-1, the J call TRBJ2-2; tentative D call: TRBD2 (5 bases). The sequencing sample was made of naive CD4+ T cells from PBMCs. Indicated subset: CD45RA+ positively selected. The CDR3 loop is CASSLAGLRTGELFF. DNA for the CDR3: TGCGCCAGCAGCTTGGCGGGGTTACGCACCGGGGAGCTGTTTTTT. Together with reference TRBV5-1 and TRBJ2-2, the CDR3 gives the full variable domain: KAGVTQTPRYLIKTRGQQVTLSCSPISGHRSVSWYQQTPGQGLQFLFEYFSETQRNKGNFPGRFSGRQFSNSRSEMNVSTLELGDSALYLCASSLAGLRTGELFFGEGSRLTVL.